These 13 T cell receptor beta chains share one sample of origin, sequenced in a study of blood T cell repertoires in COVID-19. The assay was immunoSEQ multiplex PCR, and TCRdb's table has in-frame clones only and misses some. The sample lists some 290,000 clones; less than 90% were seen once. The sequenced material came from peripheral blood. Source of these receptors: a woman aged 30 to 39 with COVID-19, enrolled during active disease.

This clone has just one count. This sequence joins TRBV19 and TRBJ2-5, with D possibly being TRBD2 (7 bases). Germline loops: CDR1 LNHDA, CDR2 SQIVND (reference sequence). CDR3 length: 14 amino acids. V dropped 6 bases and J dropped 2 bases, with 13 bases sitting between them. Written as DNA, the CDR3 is TGTGCCAGTAGCCGAGCGGGGACACAAGAGACCCAGTACTTC. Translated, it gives CASSRAGTQETQYF.

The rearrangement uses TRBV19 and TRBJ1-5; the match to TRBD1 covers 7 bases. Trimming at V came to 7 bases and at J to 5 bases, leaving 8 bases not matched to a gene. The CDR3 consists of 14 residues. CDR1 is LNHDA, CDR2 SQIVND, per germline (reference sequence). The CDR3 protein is CASNDLQGYQPQHF. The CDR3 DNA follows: TGTGCCAGTAACGACTTACAGGGGTATCAGCCCCAGCATTTT.

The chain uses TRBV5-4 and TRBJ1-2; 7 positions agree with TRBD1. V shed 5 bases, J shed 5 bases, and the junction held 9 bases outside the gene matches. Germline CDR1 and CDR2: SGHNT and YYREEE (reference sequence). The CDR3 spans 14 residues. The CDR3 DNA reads TGTGCCAGCAGGGACCGGGACAGCCTTTATGGCTACACCTTC. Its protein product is CASRDRDSLYGYTF.

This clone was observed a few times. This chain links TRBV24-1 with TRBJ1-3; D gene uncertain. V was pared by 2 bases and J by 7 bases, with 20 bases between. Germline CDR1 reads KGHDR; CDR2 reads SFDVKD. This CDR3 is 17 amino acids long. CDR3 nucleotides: TGTGCCACCAGTGATTCCAGACAACCTTTAAGAGATAACACCATATATTTT. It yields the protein CATSDSRQPLRDNTIYF.

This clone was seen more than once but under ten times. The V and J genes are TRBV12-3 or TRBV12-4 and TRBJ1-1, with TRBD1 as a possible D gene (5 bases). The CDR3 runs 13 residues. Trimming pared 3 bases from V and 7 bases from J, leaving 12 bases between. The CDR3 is CASSLGGAGEAFF. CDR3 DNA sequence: TGTGCCAGCAGTTTGGGAGGGGCGGGTGAAGCTTTCTTT.

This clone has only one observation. CDR3 sequence (DNA): TGCAGCGTTGAGGTTGGCAGGGTGAATGGCTACACCTTC. Residues: CSVEVGRVNGYTF. The gene calls are TRBV29-1 and TRBJ1-2, with TRBD1 as a possible D gene (5 bases). CDR1 SQVTM and CDR2 ANQGSEA come from the germline V gene. There are 13 residues in the CDR3. V lost 3 bases to trimming and J lost 6 bases, with 14 bases between them.

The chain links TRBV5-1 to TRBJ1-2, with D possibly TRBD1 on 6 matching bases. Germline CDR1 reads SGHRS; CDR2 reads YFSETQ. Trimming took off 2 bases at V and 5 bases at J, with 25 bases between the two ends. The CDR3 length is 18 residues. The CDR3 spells CASSFLPGRRTRGYGYTF. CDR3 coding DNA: TGCGCCAGCAGCTTTCTTCCGGGACGCAGGACTAGGGGGTATGGCTACACCTTC.

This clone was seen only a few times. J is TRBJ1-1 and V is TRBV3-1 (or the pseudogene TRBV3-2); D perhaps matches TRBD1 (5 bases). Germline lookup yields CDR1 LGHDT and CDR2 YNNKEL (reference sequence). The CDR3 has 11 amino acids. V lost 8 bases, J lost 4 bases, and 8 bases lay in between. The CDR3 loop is CASAGLTEAFF. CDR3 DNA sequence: TGTGCCAGCGCGGGGCTCACTGAAGCTTTCTTT.

CDR3 nucleotides: TGCGCCAGCAGCAGGGTGGCGGGGTCTTCCTACAATGAGCAGTTCTTC. Protein: CASSRVAGSSYNEQFF. This chain joins TRBV10-1 and TRBJ2-1, with D tentatively TRBD2 (6 bases). The V end was cut by 6 bases, the J end by 1 base, with 16 bases between. This CDR3 has 16 residues. CDR1 is WNHNN and CDR2 is SYGVQD in the germline V gene (reference sequence).

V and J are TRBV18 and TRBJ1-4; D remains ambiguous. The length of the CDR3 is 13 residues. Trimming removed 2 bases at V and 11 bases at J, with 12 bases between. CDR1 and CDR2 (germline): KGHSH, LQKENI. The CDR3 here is CASSPSVGGKLFF. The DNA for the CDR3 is TGTGCCAGCTCACCATCGGTAGGAGGGAAACTGTTTTTT.

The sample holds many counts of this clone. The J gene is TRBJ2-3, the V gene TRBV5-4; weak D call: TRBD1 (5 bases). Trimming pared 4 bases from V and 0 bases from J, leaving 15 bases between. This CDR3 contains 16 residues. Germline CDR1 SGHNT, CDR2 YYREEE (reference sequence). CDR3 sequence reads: CASSPTRDSSTDTQYF. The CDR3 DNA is TGTGCCAGCAGCCCGACCAGGGATTCTAGCACAGATACGCAGTATTTT.

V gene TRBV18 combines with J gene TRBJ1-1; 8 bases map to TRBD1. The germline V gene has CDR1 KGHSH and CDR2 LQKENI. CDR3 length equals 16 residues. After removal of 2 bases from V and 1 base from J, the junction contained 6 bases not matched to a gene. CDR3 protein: CASSPDLGTGNTEAFF. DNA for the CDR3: TGTGCCAGCTCACCAGACCTTGGGACAGGGAACACTGAAGCTTTCTTT.

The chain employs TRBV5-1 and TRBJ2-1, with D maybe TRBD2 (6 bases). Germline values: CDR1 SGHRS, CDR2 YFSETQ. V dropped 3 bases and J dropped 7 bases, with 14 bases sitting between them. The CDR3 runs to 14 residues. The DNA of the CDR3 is TGCGCCAGCAGCTGGAGGGCCGGAAAAAATGAGCAGTTCTTC. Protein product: CASSWRAGKNEQFF. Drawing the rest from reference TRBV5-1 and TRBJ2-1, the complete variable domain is KAGVTQTPRYLIKTRGQQVTLSCSPISGHRSVSWYQQTPGQGLQFLFEYFSETQRNKGNFPGRFSGRQFSNSRSEMNVSTLELGDSALYLCASSWRAGKNEQFFGPGTRLTVL.